Listed here are 26 T cell receptor beta chains from one sample, sequenced in a study of preoperative IRX-2 immunotherapy in early breast cancer. The treatment here: preoperative locoregional IRX-2 cytokine immunotherapy. Produced via immunoSEQ multiplex PCR; TCRdb's table is partial and in-frame only. The top ten clones hold about 1.6% of a sample with roughly 43,000 clones, approximately 95% of them seen once. This material consisted of tumor tissue, taken after IRX-2 immunotherapy. These receptors originate from a human donor with breast cancer.

CDR3 protein: CASSHHRGGGTDTQYF. As DNA, the CDR3 is TGTGCCAGCAGCCACCACCGGGGGGGCGGCACAGATACGCAGTATTTT. This chain connects TRBV4-2 to TRBJ2-3, with TRBD2 matching 8 bases. The CDR3 consists of 16 residues. The V segment lost 3 bases and the J segment 1 base; nucleotides outside the gene matches: 6. Per the germline V gene, CDR1 is LGHNA and CDR2 is YNFKEQ.

The chain uses TRBV6-5 and TRBJ2-7; 9 bases match TRBD2. CDR3 length equals 15 residues. V lost 3 bases and J lost 3; bases outside the gene matches: 6. The V gene's germline CDR1 is MNHEY and CDR2 SVGAGI. The CDR3 is CASSYALTSGYEQYF. In DNA, the CDR3 is TGTGCCAGCAGTTATGCTCTGACTAGCGGCTACGAGCAGTACTTC.

This chain uses TRBV5-4 with TRBJ1-2; D unclear. Looked up from germline, CDR1 is SGHNT and CDR2 is YYREEE (reference sequence). The CDR3 is 16 residues long. V lost 1 base and J lost 3, with 16 bases in between. CDR3 sequence reads: CASSLIVGLFHYGYTF. The CDR3 nucleotides are TGTGCCAGCAGCTTGATCGTCGGGCTTTTTCACTATGGCTACACCTTC.

The chain combines TRBV7-2 with TRBJ1-3, with no clear D. Trimming cost V 1 base and J 8 bases, with 15 bases left between them. CDR1 is SGHTA, CDR2 FQGNSA, per germline. This CDR3 is built from 15 residues. CDR3 region: CASSLVRGREDTIYF. CDR3 nucleotide sequence: TGTGCCAGCAGCTTAGTTCGAGGCCGGGAGGACACCATATATTTT.

The chain joins TRBV7-8 to TRBJ1-2; D is possibly TRBD1 (5 bases). This CDR3 is built from 15 residues. With 0 bases removed from V and 8 bases from J, the gap between germline ends came to 16 bases. CDR1 is SGHVS, CDR2 FQNEAQ, per germline. For the CDR3, the DNA is TGTGCCAGCAGCTTAGCAGGGGTCAAAGTGAGCGGCTACACCTTC. Translated: CASSLAGVKVSGYTF.

This chain uses TRBV7-9 with TRBJ1-1; D gene ambiguous. Trimming pared 5 bases from V and 11 bases from J, leaving 12 bases between. The length of the CDR3 is 11 residues. Germline CDR1 SEHNR, CDR2 FQNEAQ (reference sequence). CDR3 nucleotides: TGTGCCAGCAGCCCACCCATCGCCGCTTTCTTT. Residues: CASSPPIAAFF.

J is TRBJ1-5 and V is TRBV5-6, with a tentative D call TRBD1 (5 bases). Trimming cost V 3 bases and J 5 bases, with 18 bases left between them. Germline CDR1 reads SGHDT; CDR2 reads YYEEEE. CDR3 length: 16 residues. This CDR3 reads CASSSSQGKADQPQHF. The CDR3 region has the DNA TGTGCCAGCAGCTCAAGTCAGGGAAAGGCGGATCAGCCCCAGCATTTT.

This chain links TRBV7-3 with TRBJ2-1; TRBD2 is a possible D gene (6 bases). With 5 bases removed from V and 8 bases from J, the gap between germline ends came to 10 bases. This CDR3 spans 12 amino acids. The V gene's germline CDR1 is SGHTA and CDR2 FQGTGA. Here the CDR3 reads CASSPLADEQFF. The CDR3, as DNA: TGTGCCAGCAGCCCACTAGCCGATGAGCAGTTCTTC. The whole variable domain, remainder taken from reference TRBV7-3 and TRBJ2-1, is GAGVSQTPSNKVTEKGKYVELRCDPISGHTALYWYRQSLGQGPEFLIYFQGTGAADDSGLPNDRFFAVRPEGSVSTLKIQRTERGDSAVYLCASSPLADEQFFGPGTRLTVL.

The gene calls are TRBV5-6 and TRBJ2-7, with D unclear. The CDR3 is 13 amino acids. Germline-derived CDR1 and CDR2 are SGHDT and YYEEEE. Between the trimmed V and J ends, which lost 1 base and 1 base, there was a span of 6 bases. CDR3 in DNA: TGTGCCAGCAGCTTGATACCTTCCTACGAGCAGTACTTC. It translates to CASSLIPSYEQYF. The full variable domain, its missing parts supplied by reference TRBV5-6 and TRBJ2-7, is DAGVTQSPTHLIKTRGQQVTLRCSPKSGHDTVSWYQQALGQGPQFIFQYYEEEERQRGNFPDRFSGHQFPNYSSELNVNALLLGDSALYLCASSLIPSYEQYFGPGTRLTVT.

The chain recombines TRBV7-9 with TRBJ2-2, with 8 bases identical to TRBD2. Germline-derived CDR1 and CDR2 are SEHNR and FQNEAQ (reference sequence). V lost 5 bases to trimming and J lost 5 bases; unmatched junction nucleotides: 13. CDR3 length: 17 amino acids. The CDR3 DNA follows: TGTGCCAGCAGCACGCCCCCCGGGGGGGCCTCGACCGGGGAGCTGTTTTTT. Its protein is CASSTPPGGASTGELFF.

The chain carries TRBV4-1 and TRBJ2-7, with D possibly matching TRBD2 (5 bases). The V gene lost 0 bases and the J gene lost 0 bases, with 12 bases spanning the gap. The CDR3 length is 16 residues. Germline V gene data show CDR1 as MGHRA and CDR2 as YSYEKL. CDR3 sequence: CASSQEGSGSSYEQYF. In DNA, the CDR3 is TGCGCCAGCAGCCAAGAAGGGAGCGGAAGCTCCTACGAGCAGTACTTC.

This clone was observed a single time. This sequence joins TRBV27 and TRBJ1-4; 7 bases align to TRBD1. After removal of 0 bases from V and 13 bases from J, the junction contained 11 bases not matched to a gene. CDR1 and CDR2 (germline): MNHEY, SMNVEV (reference sequence). This CDR3 comprises 15 residues. This CDR3 reads CASSLSRSAAGGLFF. The CDR3, as DNA: TGTGCCAGCAGTTTATCAAGGTCAGCGGCAGGGGGACTGTTTTTT.

The J gene is TRBJ2-2, the V gene TRBV5-1; 7 bases match TRBD2. The germline V gene encodes CDR1 SGHRS and CDR2 YFSETQ. V dropped 6 bases and J dropped 5; count of bases not matched to a gene: 10. There are 15 residues in the CDR3. The CDR3: CASNLAASGTGELFF. CDR3 in DNA: TGCGCCAGCAATCTCGCGGCTAGCGGAACCGGGGAGCTGTTTTTT.

V and J are TRBV5-5 and TRBJ2-7; 7 nucleotides line up with TRBD2. The CDR3 covers 15 residues. Unmatched junction bases numbered 5, after V lost 0 bases and J lost 2 bases. Germline-derived CDR1 and CDR2 are SGHKS and YYEKEE (reference sequence). The CDR3 spells CASSLVSGRTYEQYF. CDR3 bases: TGTGCCAGCAGCTTGGTTAGCGGGCGCACCTACGAGCAGTACTTC. Supplemented by reference TRBV5-5 and TRBJ2-7, the full variable domain reads DAGVTQSPTHLIKTRGQQVTLRCSPISGHKSVSWYQQVLGQGPQFIFQYYEKEERGRGNFPDRFSARQFPNYSSELNVNALLLGDSALYLCASSLVSGRTYEQYFGPGTRLTVT.

The chain has TRBV11-1 and TRBJ1-2; maybe TRBD1 (5 bases). This CDR3 spans 13 amino acids. Trimming pared 3 bases from V and 11 bases from J, leaving 16 bases between. Germline CDR1 and CDR2: SGHAT and FQDESV (reference sequence). The CDR3 loop reads CASSFREGLDYTF. Written as DNA, the CDR3 is TGTGCCAGCAGCTTCAGGGAGGGGTTGGATTACACCTTC.

This chain uses TRBV7-9 with TRBJ1-5; TRBD1 aligns across 7 bases. Trimming took 1 base from V and 4 from J; bases not matched to a gene: 4. CDR1 and CDR2 (germline): SEHNR, FQNEAQ (reference sequence). CDR3 length equals 15 residues. The CDR3 bases are TGTGCCAGCAGCTTAGGACAGGGCCTTAATCAGCCCCAGCATTTT. This gives the protein CASSLGQGLNQPQHF.

The rearrangement uses TRBV21-1 and TRBJ1-1. TRBV21-1 is labeled a pseudogene. The CDR3 spans 13 residues. The CDR3 protein is CASSKRGGTEAFF. The CDR3 coding sequence is TGTGCCAGCAGCAAAAGGGGGGGCACTGAAGCTTTCTTT.

The chain recombines TRBV6-5 with TRBJ2-3, with D possibly TRBD1 on 5 matching bases. The V gene's germline CDR1 is MNHEY and CDR2 SVGAGI. V was shortened by 0 bases and J by 2 bases, with 6 bases between the two germline ends. The CDR3 sequence is 14 residues long. DNA for the CDR3: TGTGCCAGCAGTTACTCGGACAACACAGATACGCAGTATTTT. It is translated as CASSYSDNTDTQYF.

J is TRBJ2-3 and V is TRBV4-3; no definite D call. The ends were cut back, 0 bases at V and 4 bases at J, with 11 bases in the middle. In germline, CDR1 is LGHNA, CDR2 YSLEER. CDR3 length: 15 amino acids. The DNA of the CDR3 is TGCGCCAGCAGCCAAGAAGCGTCAGGCGCAGATACGCAGTATTTT. It translates to CASSQEASGADTQYF.

Only one count was recorded for this clone. The J gene is TRBJ2-1, the V gene TRBV27; 10 nucleotides agree with TRBD2. The CDR3 covers 16 residues. V shed 5 bases and J 10 bases; nucleotides not matched to a gene: 14. Germline V gene data show CDR1 as MNHEY and CDR2 as SMNVEV (reference sequence). The CDR3 spells CASSLIAGGLEREQFF. In DNA, the CDR3 is TGTGCCAGCAGTCTGATAGCGGGAGGCCTGGAGCGGGAGCAGTTCTTC.

This chain's CDR3 is CAWSLGVATNEKLFF. The CDR3 bases are TGTGCCTGGAGTCTCGGAGTTGCAACTAATGAAAAACTGTTTTTT. V gene TRBV30 combines with J gene TRBJ1-4, with D unresolved. Germline lookup yields CDR1 GTSNPN and CDR2 SVGIG (reference sequence). The V end lost 2 bases, the J end lost 0 bases, and 10 bases lay between the germline ends. The CDR3 has 15 amino acids.

CDR3 nucleotide sequence: TGCAGCGGGTTCGACACTGAAGCTTTCTTT. Encoded protein: CSGFDTEAFF. V gene TRBV29-1 combines with J gene TRBJ1-1; D unclear. Germline V gene sequence: CDR1 SQVTM, CDR2 ANQGSEA. The CDR3 totals 10 residues. The V and J ends lost 7 bases and 3 bases respectively, with 6 bases between them. The variable domain in full, completed from reference TRBV29-1 and TRBJ1-1, reads SAVISQKPSRDICQRGTSLTIQCQVDSQVTMMFWYRQQPGQSLTLIATANQGSEATYESGFVIDKFPISRPNLTFSTLTVSNMSPEDSSIYLCSGFDTEAFFGQGTRLTVV.

The chain links TRBV7-9 to TRBJ2-3, with no clear D. Trimming pared 5 bases from V and 3 bases from J, leaving 3 bases between. This CDR3 comprises 11 residues. Germline V gives CDR1 SEHNR, CDR2 FQNEAQ (reference sequence). The CDR3 DNA is TGTGCCAGCAGCCTAACAGATACGCAGTATTTT. Residues: CASSLTDTQYF.

This clone was counted between two and nine times. The chain carries TRBV11-1 and TRBJ2-3; D is uncertain. The germline V gene encodes CDR1 SGHAT and CDR2 FQDESV (reference sequence). The ends were cut back, 5 bases at V and 2 bases at J, with 5 bases in the middle. The CDR3 sequence is 12 residues long. The CDR3 DNA sequence: TGTGCCAGCAGCGGGTACACAGATACGCAGTATTTT. It encodes CASSGYTDTQYF.

V and J are TRBV7-3 and TRBJ1-1; no firm D call. Trimming left V 1 base short and J 8 bases short, with 11 bases between. Germline V lookup: CDR1 SGHTA, CDR2 FQGTGA. CDR3 length equals 13 residues. The CDR3 DNA reads TGTGCCAGCAGCTTAATACATCCGGGGGAAGCTTTCTTT. Protein: CASSLIHPGEAFF.

V and J are TRBV28 and TRBJ2-1, with 16 bases aligning to TRBD2. This CDR3 is built from 19 residues. V lost 3 bases and J lost 6; bases outside the gene matches: 11. CDR1 and CDR2 from the germline V gene are MDHEN and SYDVKM. The CDR3 protein is CASSFLAWGTSGGANEQFF. In DNA, the CDR3 is TGTGCCAGCAGTTTTTTAGCTTGGGGGACTAGCGGGGGGGCCAATGAGCAGTTCTTC.